This T cell receptor beta chain originates from a study of shared clonotypes between healthy human individuals. Whole-study findings and limits: Estimated richness values were generally larger in naive subsets than in memory subsets. Naive CD4 clonotype sharing across several donors was approximately 5%. Sequencing depth was predicted to influence how clonotypes are shared among donors.

The germline gives CDR1 MGHRA, CDR2 YSYEKL. Losses at the gene ends were 3 bases for V and 2 bases for J; bases not matched to a gene: 8. CDR3 size: 16 residues. The authors divided CD4+ cells into CD45RA+ naive and CD45RA-negative memory subsets. On this clone: Antigen unknown.

Assay: immunoSEQ multiplex PCR; the TCRdb copy retains only in-frame clones and omits some. The table lists about 2.4 million clones, over 85% of them singletons. The sample was naive CD4+ T cells from PBMCs. The subset is: CD45RA+ positively selected. The V gene is TRBV4-1, the J gene TRBJ2-7; 9 bases agree with TRBD2. The sequence came from a man between 18 and 35 years old in good health. Some clones in this sample may be carry-over from other donors' samples. CDR3 nucleotide sequence: TGCGCCAGCAGCCAGACCGGGACTAGCCTAACCTACGAGCAGTACTTC. The encoded protein is CASSQTGTSLTYEQYF.